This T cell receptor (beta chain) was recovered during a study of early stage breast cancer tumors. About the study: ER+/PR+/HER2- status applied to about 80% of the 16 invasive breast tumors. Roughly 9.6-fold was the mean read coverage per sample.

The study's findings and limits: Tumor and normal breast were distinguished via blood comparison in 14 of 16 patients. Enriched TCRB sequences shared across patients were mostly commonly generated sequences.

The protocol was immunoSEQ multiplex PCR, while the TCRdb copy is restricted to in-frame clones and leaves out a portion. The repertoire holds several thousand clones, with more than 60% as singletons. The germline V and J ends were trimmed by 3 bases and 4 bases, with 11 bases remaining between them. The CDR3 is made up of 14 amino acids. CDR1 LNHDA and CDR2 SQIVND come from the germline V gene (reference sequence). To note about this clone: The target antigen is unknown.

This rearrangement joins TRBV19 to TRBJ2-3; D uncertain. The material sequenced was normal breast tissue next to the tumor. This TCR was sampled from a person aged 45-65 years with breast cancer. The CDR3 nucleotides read TGTGCCAGTAGTATTTTTAACGGTGCAGATACGCAGTATTTT. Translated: CASSIFNGADTQYF.